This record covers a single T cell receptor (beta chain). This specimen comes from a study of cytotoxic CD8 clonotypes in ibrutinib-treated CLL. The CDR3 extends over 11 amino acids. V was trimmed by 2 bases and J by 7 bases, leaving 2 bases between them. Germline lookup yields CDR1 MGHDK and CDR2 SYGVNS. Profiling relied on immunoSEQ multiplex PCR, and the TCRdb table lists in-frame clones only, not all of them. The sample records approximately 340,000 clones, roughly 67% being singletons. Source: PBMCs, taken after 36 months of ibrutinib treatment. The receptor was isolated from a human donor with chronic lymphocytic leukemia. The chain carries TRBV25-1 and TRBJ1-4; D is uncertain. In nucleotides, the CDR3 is TGTGCCAGCAGTGAAGGTGAAAAACTGTTTTTT. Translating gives CASSEGEKLFF.